The 3 T cell receptor beta chains listed next were all sequenced from one sample in a study of CD8 T cells in ankylosing spondylitis. One entry per CDR3 protein, called by TCRdb with MiXCR from the 5' RACE reads. The repertoire holds approximately 220,000 distinct CDR3 sequences, with roughly 26% as singletons. Sequencing was carried out using blood, either unsorted or a sorted T cell fraction (not recorded which). All receptors come from a male donor with ankylosing spondylitis or in good health (not recorded which).

This clonotype was picked up many times. This chain connects TRBV7-2 to TRBJ2-2, with unresolved D. This CDR3 has 14 amino acids. Germline V CDR1 and CDR2: SGHTA, FQGNSA. Trimming took off 3 bases at V and 2 bases at J, with 7 bases between the two ends. The CDR3 coding sequence is TGTGCCAGCAGCTTTACACAAAACACCGGGGAGCTGTTTTTT. Translated: CASSFTQNTGELFF.

There are many counts of this clonotype. The chain couples TRBV20-1 to TRBJ2-1; no reliable D call. Germline V lookup: CDR1 DFQATT, CDR2 SNEGSKA (reference sequence). Trimming shortened V by 3 bases and J by 1 base, and 7 bases separated the two germline ends. The CDR3 has 13 amino acids. The CDR3 coding sequence is TGCAGTGCTAGTCCGGCATCCTACAATGAGCAGTTCTTC. This gives the protein CSASPASYNEQFF.

This clonotype was observed many times. The chain uses TRBV20-1 and TRBJ2-7, with TRBD2 identical over 11 bases. With V trimmed by 2 bases and J by 0 bases, 0 bases remained unmatched. The CDR3 loop spans 14 amino acids. Germline V lookup: CDR1 DFQATT, CDR2 SNEGSKA (reference sequence). In DNA, the CDR3 is TGCAGTGCTAGACTAGCGGGGGGCTCCTACGAGCAGTACTTC. This sequence encodes CSARLAGGSYEQYF.